Shown below are 23 T cell receptor beta chains from a single sample sequenced in a study of CD4 T cells in relation to SARS-CoV-2 and coronaviruses. Measured with immunoSEQ multiplex PCR; TCRdb has only the in-frame clones, and not every one. The table includes 9,500 to 12,000 clones, around 80% detected once. Unexposed donor CD4+ T cells date from about 2011-2019, before the COVID-19 pandemic. Isolation of CD4+ T cells took place after approximately eleven days in culture. Their antigens remain unidentified. The sequenced sample consisted of CD4+ T cells from PBMCs, cultured in vitro. These receptors originate from a human donor in good health.

J is TRBJ2-5 and V is TRBV6-2 or TRBV6-3, with 11 bases lining up with TRBD2. Germline V gives CDR1 MNHEY, CDR2 SVGEGT. V shed 5 bases and J 2 bases; nucleotides not matched to a gene: 4. This CDR3 has 15 residues. The CDR3 loop is CASSRLAGQQETQYF. As DNA, the CDR3 is TGTGCCAGCAGTCGACTAGCGGGACAACAAGAGACCCAGTACTTC.

This clone has only one observation. The chain is built from TRBV7-8 and TRBJ1-5; 7 positions agree with TRBD1. Germline V gives CDR1 SGHVS, CDR2 FQNEAQ. There are 14 residues in the CDR3. The V gene end was trimmed by 2 bases and the J gene end by 5 bases; junction bases not matched to a gene: 3. The CDR3 sequence is CASSLQGGDQPQHF. Written as DNA, the CDR3 is TGTGCCAGCAGCTTACAGGGGGGCGATCAGCCCCAGCATTTT.

The chain recombines TRBV11-2 with TRBJ2-7; 8 bases agree with TRBD1. Germline assignment: CDR1 SGHAT and CDR2 FQNNGV. The CDR3 has 16 amino acids. The ends lost 3 bases at V and 2 bases at J; junction bases unmatched: 9. CDR3 amino acids: CASSFTDRGAPYEQYF. CDR3 bases: TGTGCCAGCAGCTTCACAGACAGGGGAGCCCCCTACGAGCAGTACTTC.

This clone was detected only a few times. Sequence at one end of the junction differs from germline and may be a read error. Here the CDR3 DNA reads TGTGCCAGCAGAGAAGGATTAGCAGACACAGATACGCAGTATTTT. It specifies CASREGLADTDTQYF. V gene TRBV6-1 combines with J gene TRBJ2-3, with no clear D. The CDR3 runs 15 residues. Germline V gene lookup returns CDR1 MNHNS and CDR2 SASEGT.

This clone is hyperexpanded by share. V and J are TRBV9 and TRBJ2-5, with D maybe TRBD1 (5 bases). CDR1 is SGDLS, CDR2 YYNGEE, per germline. The ends were cut back, 0 bases at V and 3 bases at J, with 39 bases in the middle. The CDR3 length is 24 residues. CDR3 DNA sequence: TGTGCCAGCAGCGTAGTTCTACCCCAAACAATTAAAAAACAGGAAGGGTTTCCTAAAGAGACCCAGTACTTC. Protein product: CASSVVLPQTIKKQEGFPKETQYF.

This clone was seen a single time. The chain carries TRBV27 and TRBJ2-4; D is tentatively TRBD1 or TRBD2 (5 bases each). This CDR3 is 18 amino acids long. The V gene's germline CDR1 is MNHEY and CDR2 SMNVEV (reference sequence). Trimming took 6 bases from V and 0 from J, leaving 21 bases between them. Written as DNA, the CDR3 is TGTGCCAGCAGCCAGAGACGGGGCGCAAATCTAGCCAAAAACATTCAGTACTTC. It yields the protein CASSQRRGANLAKNIQYF.

This clone occurred a few times. The rearrangement joins TRBV18 to TRBJ2-7; perhaps TRBD1 as D (6 bases). V was cut by 5 bases and J by 1 base, with 12 bases left in between. CDR1 is KGHSH and CDR2 is LQKENI in the germline V gene. The CDR3 totals 14 residues. The CDR3 nucleotides are TGTGCCAGCTCAACGGATAGGGGGTCCTACGAGCAGTACTTC. Residues: CASSTDRGSYEQYF.

The chain combines TRBV6-2 or TRBV6-3 with TRBJ2-3, with 10 nucleotides matching TRBD2. The CDR3 has 14 amino acids. CDR1 and CDR2 from the germline V gene are MNHEY and SVGEGT. J was trimmed by 7 bases and V by 4 bases; bases with no gene match: 5. CDR3 sequence (DNA): TGTGCCAGCAGTTCCAGCGGGGGGGGAAATACGCAGTATTTT. Protein sequence: CASSSSGGGNTQYF.

This chain links TRBV9 with TRBJ1-5, with D possibly TRBD1 on 6 matching bases. This CDR3 contains 14 residues. Germline-derived CDR1 and CDR2 are SGDLS and YYNGEE. With 3 bases removed from V and 6 bases from J, the gap between germline ends came to 13 bases. The CDR3 nucleotides read TGTGCCAGCAGCGGAGGGGGGGCTGCTCAGCCCCAGCATTTT. It yields the protein CASSGGGAAQPQHF.

This chain joins TRBV5-4 and TRBJ1-2; a weak D match, TRBD1 (5 bases). This CDR3 is 15 amino acids long. Germline CDR1 and CDR2: SGHNT and YYREEE (reference sequence). The V end lost 4 bases, the J end lost 4 bases, and 17 bases lay between the germline ends. CDR3 loop: CASSPSRDARYGYTF. CDR3 sequence (DNA): TGTGCCAGCAGCCCGAGCCGGGACGCCCGCTATGGCTACACCTTC.

The chain carries TRBV6-5 and TRBJ1-5, with TRBD1 as a possible D gene (5 bases). Germline-derived CDR1 and CDR2 are MNHEY and SVGAGI. Trimming shortened V by 6 bases and J by 4 bases, and 13 bases separated the two germline ends. The CDR3 covers 14 residues. DNA for the CDR3: TGTGCCAGCAGCTCTCGGGGGAATAATCAGCCCCAGCATTTT. Its protein product is CASSSRGNNQPQHF.

This chain links TRBV5-1 with TRBJ1-4; the D is unclear. V lost 3 bases and J lost 5, with 8 bases in between. CDR3 length: 13 amino acids. Germline V gene lookup returns CDR1 SGHRS and CDR2 YFSETQ. CDR3 DNA: TGCGCCAGCAGCTGGGAACCGAATGAAAAACTGTTTTTT. As protein: CASSWEPNEKLFF.

V gene TRBV21-1 combines with J gene TRBJ2-1; no check of the table's D call, TRBD1, against the DNA was made. TRBV21-1 is a recognized pseudogene. The CDR3 has 14 residues. The CDR3 nucleotides are TGTGCCAGCAGCGTCCCACAGGGGAGCAATGAGCAGTTCTTC. Encoded protein: CASSVPQGSNEQFF.

J is TRBJ2-5 and V is TRBV24-1, with a tentative D call TRBD1 (5 bases). The CDR3 is made up of 15 amino acids. V was pared by 2 bases and J by 2 bases, with 11 bases between. The germline V gene encodes CDR1 KGHDR and CDR2 SFDVKD. CDR3 in amino acids: CATSDSQTVQETQYF. CDR3 bases: TGTGCCACCAGTGATTCCCAGACAGTACAAGAGACCCAGTACTTC.

The CDR3 coding sequence is TGTGCCAGCAGTGGATTATCAGGCCGTACGGGGGGACCTTACAATGAGCAGTTCTTC. Encoded protein: CASSGLSGRTGGPYNEQFF. This chain connects TRBV2 to TRBJ2-1; 7 bases are a match to TRBD2. This CDR3 is built from 19 residues. Trimming cost V 4 bases and J 4 bases; bases outside gene matches: 19. Germline CDR1 SNHLY, CDR2 FYNNEI.

The chain couples TRBV5-1 to TRBJ1-6; D call uncertain. CDR3 length: 14 residues. The V end lost 2 bases, the J end lost 5 bases, and 8 bases lay between the germline ends. In germline, CDR1 is SGHRS, CDR2 YFSETQ. The CDR3 here is CASSFREDNSPLHF. The CDR3, as DNA: TGCGCCAGCAGCTTCCGGGAGGATAATTCACCCCTCCACTTT. The full variable domain, completed using reference TRBV5-1 and TRBJ1-6, is KAGVTQTPRYLIKTRGQQVTLSCSPISGHRSVSWYQQTPGQGLQFLFEYFSETQRNKGNFPGRFSGRQFSNSRSEMNVSTLELGDSALYLCASSFREDNSPLHFGNGTRLTVT.

The chain couples TRBV29-1 to TRBJ1-3; 7 nucleotides match TRBD1. Germline CDR1 reads SQVTM; CDR2 reads ANQGSEA. V shed 6 bases, J shed 2 bases, and the junction held 4 bases outside the gene matches. This CDR3 spans 13 amino acids. CDR3 in DNA: TGCAGCGTGAGACAGGGAACTGGAAACACCATATATTTT. Protein sequence: CSVRQGTGNTIYF.

This CDR3 reads CASSLAGASGDEQFF. In DNA form, the CDR3 reads TGTGCCAGCAGCTTGGCGGGAGCGTCAGGGGATGAGCAGTTCTTC. The chain couples TRBV5-4 to TRBJ2-1, with D perhaps given as TRBD1 or TRBD2 (6 bases each). Trimming took 0 bases from V and 8 from J, leaving 15 bases between them. This CDR3 is built from 15 residues. The germline V gene encodes CDR1 SGHNT and CDR2 YYREEE (reference sequence). Variable domain in full (rest from reference TRBV5-4 and TRBJ2-1): ETGVTQSPTHLIKTRGQQVTLRCSSQSGHNTVSWYQQALGQGPQFIFQYYREEENGRGNFPPRFSGLQFPNYSSELNVNALELDDSALYLCASSLAGASGDEQFFGPGTRLTVL.

V usage is TRBV2 and J usage is TRBJ1-4, with D possibly matching TRBD1 (6 bases). There are 15 residues in the CDR3. V was trimmed by 5 bases and J by 3 bases, leaving 13 bases between them. Germline CDR1 is SNHLY and CDR2 is FYNNEI. The DNA of the CDR3 is TGTGCCAGCAGTCGTACAGGGAGAGCTAATGAAAAACTGTTTTTT. Its protein product is CASSRTGRANEKLFF. The variable domain in full, completed from reference TRBV2 and TRBJ1-4, reads EPEVTQTPSHQVTQMGQEVILRCVPISNHLYFYWYRQILGQKVEFLVSFYNNEISEKSEIFDDQFSVERPDGSNFTLKIRSTKLEDSAMYFCASSRTGRANEKLFFGSGTQLSVL.

This chain links TRBV6-2 or TRBV6-3 with TRBJ1-2; D is ambiguous. The CDR3 runs to 15 residues. Germline-derived CDR1 and CDR2 are MNHEY and SVGEGT. V dropped 0 bases and J dropped 4 bases, with 12 bases sitting between them. The CDR3 DNA follows: TGTGCCAGCAGTTACTCCGGCAGGAGCCTCTATGGCTACACCTTC. Translating gives CASSYSGRSLYGYTF.

The chain links TRBV2 to TRBJ2-4, with D maybe TRBD2 (5 bases). The CDR3 is 15 residues long. The ends were cut back, 3 bases at V and 0 bases at J, with 9 bases in the middle. Germline loops: CDR1 SNHLY, CDR2 FYNNEI. The CDR3: CASSETTLAKNIQYF. DNA of the CDR3: TGTGCCAGCAGTGAGACTACCCTAGCCAAAAACATTCAGTACTTC. The full variable domain, with the rest looked up from reference TRBV2 and TRBJ2-4, is EPEVTQTPSHQVTQMGQEVILRCVPISNHLYFYWYRQILGQKVEFLVSFYNNEISEKSEIFDDQFSVERPDGSNFTLKIRSTKLEDSAMYFCASSETTLAKNIQYFGAGTRLSVL.

This clone is a singleton in its sample. The chain combines TRBV3-1 (or the pseudogene TRBV3-2) with TRBJ1-1; D is unresolved. The CDR3 has 13 amino acids. Trimming cost V 2 bases and J 7 bases, with 11 bases left between them. Germline V gives CDR1 LGHDT, CDR2 YNNKEL (reference sequence). DNA of the CDR3: TGTGCCAGCAGCCAAAAAGTACGAGATGAAGCTTTCTTT. Amino acids: CASSQKVRDEAFF.

The CDR3 sequence is CASRKTTSGSSYNEQFF. The CDR3 DNA reads as TGTGCCAGTAGGAAGACTACTAGCGGGAGCTCCTACAATGAGCAGTTCTTC. V is TRBV19 and J is TRBJ2-1, with 11 bases matching TRBD2. J was trimmed by 0 bases and V by 6 bases; bases with no gene match: 7. The CDR3 sequence is 17 residues long. Germline loops: CDR1 LNHDA, CDR2 SQIVND (reference sequence).